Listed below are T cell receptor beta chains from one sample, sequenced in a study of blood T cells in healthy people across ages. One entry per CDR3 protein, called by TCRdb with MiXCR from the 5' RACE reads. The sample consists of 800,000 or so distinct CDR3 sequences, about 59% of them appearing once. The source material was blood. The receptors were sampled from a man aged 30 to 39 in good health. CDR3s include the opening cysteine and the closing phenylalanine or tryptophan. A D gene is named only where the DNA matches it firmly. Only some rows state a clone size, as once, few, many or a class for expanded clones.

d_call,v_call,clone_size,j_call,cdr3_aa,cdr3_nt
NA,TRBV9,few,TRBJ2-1,CASSVAAEQFF,TGTGCCAGCAGCGTAGCGGCTGAGCAGTTCTTC
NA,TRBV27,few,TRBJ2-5,CASSHLPLVAETQYF,TGTGCCAGCAGCCACCTCCCGTTAGTAGCTGAGACCCAGTACTTC
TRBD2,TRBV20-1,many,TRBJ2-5,CSARGGAGQETQYF,TGCAGTGCTCGGGGGGGGGCTGGACAAGAGACCCAGTACTTC
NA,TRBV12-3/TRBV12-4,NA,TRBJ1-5,CASSLVRASQPQHF,TGTGCCAGCAGTTTAGTGAGGGCGTCTCAGCCCCAGCATTTT
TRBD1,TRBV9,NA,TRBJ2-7,CASSPLGTGYEQYF,TGTGCCAGCAGCCCCCTGGGGACAGGCTACGAGCAGTACTTC
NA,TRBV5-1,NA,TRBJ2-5,CASSLGGGEETQYF,TGTGCCAGCAGCTTAGGCGGGGGCGAAGAGACCCAGTACTTC
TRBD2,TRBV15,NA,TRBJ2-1,CATSEPSGGWNEQFF,TGTGCCACCAGCGAGCCTAGCGGGGGGTGGAATGAGCAGTTCTTC
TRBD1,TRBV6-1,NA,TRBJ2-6,CASSDLDRESSGANVVTF,TGTGCCAGCAGTGACCTGGACAGGGAGAGCTCTGGGGCCAACGTCGTGACTTTC
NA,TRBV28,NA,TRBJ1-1,CASSLVGTNEAFF,TGTGCCAGCAGTTTGGTGGGGACAAATGAAGCTTTCTTT
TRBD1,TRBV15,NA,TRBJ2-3,CATSRQITGEDTQYF,TGTGCCACCAGCAGACAGATCACAGGGGAAGATACGCAGTATTTT
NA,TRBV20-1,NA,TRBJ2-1,CSTQRLSYNEQFF,TGCAGTACACAACGGCTATCCTACAATGAGCAGTTCTTC
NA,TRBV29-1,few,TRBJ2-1,CSVERVYNEQFF,TGCAGCGTTGAAAGGGTTTACAATGAGCAGTTCTTC
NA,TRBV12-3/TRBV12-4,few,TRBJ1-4,CASSSGAVTNEKLFF,TGTGCCAGCAGTTCAGGGGCCGTAACTAATGAAAAACTGTTTTTT
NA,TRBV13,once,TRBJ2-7,CASSLGYGSYEQYF,TGTGCCAGCAGCTTAGGGTACGGCTCCTACGAGCAGTACTTC
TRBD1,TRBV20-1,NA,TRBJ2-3,CSARRDRGLRDTQYF,TGCAGTGCTCGACGGGACAGGGGGCTCAGGGATACGCAGTATTTT
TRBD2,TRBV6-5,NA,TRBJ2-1,CASRERGGTYNEQFF,TGTGCCAGCAGGGAGCGGGGGGGCACCTACAATGAGCAGTTCTTC
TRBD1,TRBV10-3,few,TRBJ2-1,CAISDGQGANNEQFF,TGTGCCATCAGTGATGGGCAGGGGGCTAACAATGAGCAGTTCTTC
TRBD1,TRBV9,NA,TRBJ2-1,CACSATGVGHNEQFF,TGTGCCTGCAGCGCGACAGGGGTCGGACACAATGAGCAGTTCTTC
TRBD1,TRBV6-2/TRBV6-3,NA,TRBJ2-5,CASSLFRDRRYF,TGTGCCAGCAGTTTGTTCAGGGACAGGAGGTACTTC
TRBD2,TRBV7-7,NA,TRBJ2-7,CASSFLAGGLQETQNF,TGTGCTAGCAGCTTTTTAGCGGGGGGATTACAAGAGACCCAGAACTTC
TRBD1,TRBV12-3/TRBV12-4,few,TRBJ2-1,CASRTGTGADYEQFF,TGTGCCAGCAGAACCGGGACAGGGGCTGACTATGAGCAGTTCTTC
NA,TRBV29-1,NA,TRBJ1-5,CSVADMVNQPQHF,TGCAGCGTCGCCGACATGGTCAATCAGCCCCAGCATTTT
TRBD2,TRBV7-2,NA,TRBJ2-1,CASSSPLAGGLDEQFF,TGTGCCAGCAGCTCCCCCCTAGCGGGGGGCCTGGATGAGCAGTTCTTC
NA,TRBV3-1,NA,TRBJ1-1,CASSQARQVYTEAFF,TGTGCCAGCAGCCAAGCAAGACAGGTGTACACTGAAGCTTTCTTT